Following are 24 T cell receptor beta chains from one sample sequenced in a study of beta chain features in type 1 diabetes. The study reverse transcribed the entire isolated RNA, so it sequenced expressed TCRB transcripts. Using immunoSEQ multiplex PCR, the repertoire was profiled, and TCRdb retains in-frame clones only, with some absent. In the table there are 450,000 to 550,000 clones, 25% to 35% of which are singletons. Sequencing was done on a sample of naive CD4+ T cells from blood. The receptor source for this set is a man between 18 and 35 years old in good health.

This clone has a handful of counts. Distinct nucleotide sequences in the sample also encode this CDR3. This rearrangement joins TRBV4-1 to TRBJ1-2; D not resolved. This CDR3 region has 13 residues. Germline CDR1 is MGHRA and CDR2 is YSYEKL. V was trimmed by 0 bases and J by 6 bases, leaving 8 bases between them. The CDR3 sequence is CASSQEGWDGYTF. DNA of the CDR3: TGCGCCAGCAGCCAAGAGGGCTGGGATGGCTACACCTTC.

This clone was detected only a few times. The V and J genes are TRBV29-1 and TRBJ2-1, with 9 positions matching TRBD2. With 7 bases clipped from V and 8 bases from J, the junction kept 3 bases outside the gene matches. The CDR3 runs 11 residues. The germline CDR1 and CDR2 sequences are SQVTM and ANQGSEA. The CDR3 region has the DNA TGCAGCGGGACTAGCGCCCATGAGCAGTTCTTC. Its translation is CSGTSAHEQFF.

The chain recombines TRBV30 with TRBJ2-1; 13 bases are shared with TRBD2. J was trimmed by 5 bases and V by 8 bases; bases with no gene match: 9. This CDR3 is built from 15 residues. CDR1 GTSNPN and CDR2 SVGIG come from the germline V gene (reference sequence). CDR3 bases: TGTGCCCGAACCATCGGGACTAGCGGGAACAATGAGCAGTTCTTC. Its translation: CARTIGTSGNNEQFF.

This clone came up a few times. The gene calls are TRBV7-9 and TRBJ2-3; D gene uncertain. V was trimmed by 5 bases and J by 1 base, leaving 16 bases between them. From germline, CDR1 is SEHNR and CDR2 FQNEAQ (reference sequence). The CDR3 loop spans 16 amino acids. As DNA, the CDR3 is TGTGCCAGCAGCAGTCCCAAGGGAACGGGCACAGATACGCAGTATTTT. It yields the protein CASSSPKGTGTDTQYF.

This chain uses TRBV7-9 with TRBJ2-3; 8 bases fit TRBD2. Germline CDR1 and CDR2: SEHNR and FQNEAQ (reference sequence). V lost 0 bases and J lost 6; bases outside the gene matches: 11. The CDR3 length is 17 residues. CDR3: CASSLAGTSGALDTQYF. CDR3 nucleotide sequence: TGTGCCAGCAGCTTAGCCGGCACTAGCGGTGCCTTGGATACGCAGTATTTT.

This chain connects TRBV11-1 to TRBJ1-2; perhaps TRBD1 as D (5 bases). The CDR3 contains 13 residues. V gave up 3 bases and J gave up 3 bases, with 8 bases separating them. CDR1 and CDR2 (germline): SGHAT, FQDESV (reference sequence). The CDR3 loop reads CASSFGGDYGYTF. The DNA of the CDR3 is TGTGCCAGCAGCTTTGGGGGTGACTATGGCTACACCTTC.

This chain connects TRBV5-1 to TRBJ2-7; D perhaps matches TRBD2 (5 bases). Per germline, CDR1 SGHRS and CDR2 YFSETQ. The CDR3 consists of 14 residues. Trimming cost V 0 bases and J 2 bases, with 9 bases left between them. The CDR3 region is CASSLGRTAYEQYF. The CDR3 DNA follows: TGCGCCAGCAGCTTGGGGAGGACCGCCTACGAGCAGTACTTC. The complete variable domain, with remaining parts taken from reference TRBV5-1 and TRBJ2-7, reads KAGVTQTPRYLIKTRGQQVTLSCSPISGHRSVSWYQQTPGQGLQFLFEYFSETQRNKGNFPGRFSGRQFSNSRSEMNVSTLELGDSALYLCASSLGRTAYEQYFGPGTRLTVT.

This clone is a singleton in its sample. V gene TRBV6-6 combines with J gene TRBJ2-3; D gene uncertain. The CDR3 covers 16 residues. Trimming cost V 6 bases and J 0 bases, with 16 bases left between them. Germline V lookup: CDR1 MNHNY, CDR2 SVGAGI (reference sequence). The CDR3 sequence is CASSLRKLTSTDTQYF. CDR3 DNA: TGTGCCAGCAGCCTCAGGAAACTAACGAGCACAGATACGCAGTATTTT.

The chain employs TRBV7-2 and TRBJ2-5, with 8 bases that match TRBD1. CDR1 and CDR2 (germline): SGHTA, FQGNSA. V gave up 1 base and J gave up 2 bases; unmatched junction bases: 6. There are 16 residues in the CDR3. The CDR3 nucleotides read TGTGCCAGCAGCTTAGACCCCCGGACAGGGCAAGAGACCCAGTACTTC. It translates to CASSLDPRTGQETQYF.

This clone was observed a handful of times. This rearrangement joins TRBV27 to TRBJ2-7; D is possibly TRBD1 (6 bases). The CDR3 extends over 14 amino acids. Trimming stripped 5 bases from V and 6 bases from J, with 17 bases between. Germline CDR1 MNHEY, CDR2 SMNVEV (reference sequence). The CDR3 region is CASSPDSTLVEQYF. CDR3 in DNA: TGTGCCAGCAGTCCGGACAGCACCCTTGTCGAGCAGTACTTC.

V and J are TRBV7-9 and TRBJ2-3; D unresolved. Germline V gene sequence: CDR1 SEHNR, CDR2 FQNEAQ (reference sequence). The CDR3 covers 14 residues. With 2 bases removed from V and 0 bases from J, the gap between germline ends came to 6 bases. The CDR3 here is CASSLLPSTDTQYF. DNA for the CDR3: TGTGCCAGCAGCTTATTGCCTAGCACAGATACGCAGTATTTT.

V is TRBV7-2 and J is TRBJ2-2; a possible D gene is TRBD2 (6 bases). Germline loops: CDR1 SGHTA, CDR2 FQGNSA. The CDR3 length is 16 residues. Trimming removed 5 bases at V and 7 bases at J, with 20 bases between. CDR3 in amino acids: CASSASGRTKGGELFF. The CDR3 DNA is TGTGCCAGCAGCGCCTCGGGACGGACTAAGGGCGGGGAGCTGTTTTTT.

The V gene is TRBV7-2, the J gene TRBJ1-5; D unresolved. Looked up from germline, CDR1 is SGHTA and CDR2 is FQGNSA. CDR3 length: 13 residues. V lost 1 base to trimming and J lost 6 bases, with 7 bases between them. As DNA, the CDR3 is TGTGCCAGCAGCTTAGGGGTGACTCAGCCCCAGCATTTT. Translated, it gives CASSLGVTQPQHF.

This clone has just a few counts. The CDR3 DNA is TGTGCCAGCAGCCGGACTCTAGCGGGGAGAAGATCCGAGCAGTACTTC. Its protein is CASSRTLAGRRSEQYF. The chain couples TRBV9 to TRBJ2-7, with 9 bases identical to TRBD2. J lost 6 bases, V lost 4 bases, and 14 bases had no gene match. CDR1 and CDR2 from the germline V gene are SGDLS and YYNGEE. The CDR3 is 16 amino acids.

The rearrangement uses TRBV29-1 and TRBJ2-4; D not certain. Per germline, CDR1 SQVTM and CDR2 ANQGSEA. CDR3 length equals 12 residues. V lost 3 bases, J lost 0 bases, and 3 bases lay in between. The CDR3 protein is CSVEVAKNIQYF. Here the CDR3 DNA reads TGCAGCGTTGAGGTAGCCAAAAACATTCAGTACTTC.

This clone was seen a handful of times. This chain connects TRBV2 to TRBJ1-1; 10 bases are shared with TRBD1. The V gene's germline CDR1 is SNHLY and CDR2 FYNNEI. The CDR3 sequence is 15 residues long. The V and J ends lost 8 bases and 1 base, in that order; junction bases with no gene match: 7. The DNA of the CDR3 is TGTGCCAGCTCTGAGGGACAGGGGAAGAACACTGAAGCTTTCTTT. It specifies CASSEGQGKNTEAFF.

Points on this clone: Additional DNA sequences in this sample encode the identical CDR3. The gene calls are TRBV5-1 and TRBJ2-3; no clear D. The CDR3 is 14 amino acids. The germline CDR1 and CDR2 sequences are SGHRS and YFSETQ. Trimming took off 0 bases at V and 5 bases at J, with 10 bases between the two ends. The CDR3 here is CASSLATPGDTQYF. In nucleotides, the CDR3 is TGCGCCAGCAGCTTGGCTACGCCGGGAGATACGCAGTATTTT.

The rearrangement joins TRBV30 to TRBJ1-5; D unresolved. Germline V CDR1 and CDR2: GTSNPN, SVGIG (reference sequence). The V end was cut by 0 bases, the J end by 6 bases, with 9 bases between. This CDR3 contains 13 residues. CDR3 sequence reads: CAWSVNGFQPQHF. CDR3 sequence (DNA): TGTGCCTGGAGTGTAAATGGGTTTCAGCCCCAGCATTTT.

In its sample, this clone was seen a few times. CDR3 DNA sequence: TGTGCCAGCACCATAAATTCCCACTCTGGGGCCAACGTCCTGACTTTC. This gives the protein CASTINSHSGANVLTF. V gene TRBV28 combines with J gene TRBJ2-6; D is unclear. The CDR3 contains 16 residues. Germline-derived CDR1 and CDR2 are MDHEN and SYDVKM. The V gene lost 7 bases and the J gene lost 0 bases, with 13 bases spanning the gap.

This clone was observed a handful of times. The chain links TRBV29-1 to TRBJ2-5; TRBD1 might be the D (5 bases). The J call could be wrong; TRBJ2-7 is a better fit for the DNA end. This CDR3 contains 12 residues. Germline V gene data show CDR1 as SQVTM and CDR2 as ANQGSEA. Here the CDR3 reads CSVAGSVYEQYF. The CDR3 DNA is TGCAGCGTTGCAGGGTCAGTCTACGAGCAGTACTTC.

The V call is TRBV29-1, the J call TRBJ2-5; TRBD1 matches at 9 bases. V lost 5 bases, J lost 6 bases, and 10 bases stayed unmatched. The CDR3 has 14 amino acids. Germline V lookup: CDR1 SQVTM, CDR2 ANQGSEA. CDR3 region: CSVRSGQGRQTQYF. DNA for the CDR3: TGCAGCGTTCGATCCGGACAGGGGCGACAGACCCAGTACTTC.

V gene TRBV15 combines with J gene TRBJ2-7; D might be TRBD1 or TRBD2, each matching 6 bases. V lost 1 base to trimming and J lost 5 bases, with 9 bases between them. The CDR3 runs 13 residues. The V gene's germline CDR1 is LNHNV and CDR2 YYDKDF (reference sequence). CDR3 in DNA: TGTGCCACCAGCAGAGTTAGGGGGGACGAGCAGTACTTC. Residues: CATSRVRGDEQYF.

The rearrangement joins TRBV28 to TRBJ2-2, with TRBD2 identical over 11 bases. V gave up 3 bases and J gave up 1 base; unmatched junction bases: 4. This CDR3 spans 17 amino acids. Germline V lookup: CDR1 MDHEN, CDR2 SYDVKM. The DNA for the CDR3 is TGTGCCAGCAGTTTCCTAGCGGGAGGCGTGAACACCGGGGAGCTGTTTTTT. This codes for CASSFLAGGVNTGELFF.

The chain uses TRBV29-1 and TRBJ1-1; no clear D. Between the trimmed V and J ends, which lost 8 bases and 2 bases, there was a span of 15 bases. CDR3 size: 13 residues. The germline V gene encodes CDR1 SQVTM and CDR2 ANQGSEA. For the CDR3, the DNA is TGCAGCACCGAGGTCAGGACTAACACTGAAGCTTTCTTT. Its translation: CSTEVRTNTEAFF.